These 15 T cell receptor beta chains came from one sample sequenced in a study of patients and donors after allogeneic stem cell transplantation. TCRdb ran MiXCR on the RT-PCR reads and lists one entry per CDR3 protein. Of about 960,000 distinct CDR3 sequences in the sample, approximately 18% were seen once. Source material: blood, either unsorted or a sorted T cell fraction (not recorded which). The receptors come from a human donor who was either an allogeneic HSCT recipient or a stem cell or donor lymphocyte infusion donor (not recorded which). It is not recorded whose cells these are; they may come from a transplant donor.

This clonotype turned up a few times. The genes are TRBV6-2 or TRBV6-3 and TRBJ2-1; 8 bases line up with TRBD2. The junction had 7 bases not matched to a gene; V was cut back by 7 bases and J by 8 bases. The CDR3 consists of 13 residues. Germline assignment: CDR1 MNHEY and CDR2 SVGEGT. The CDR3: CASNRGGLDEQFF. In DNA, the CDR3 is TGTGCCAGCAACCGGGGGGGCTTGGATGAGCAGTTCTTC.

CDR3 sequence: CASSARAGRTDTQYF. DNA for the CDR3: TGTGCCAGCAGCGCGAGGGCCGGCCGCACAGATACGCAGTATTTT. V gene TRBV9 combines with J gene TRBJ2-3; weak D call: TRBD2 (5 bases). Germline CDR1 is SGDLS and CDR2 is YYNGEE. The CDR3 sequence is 15 residues long. The V end was cut by 3 bases, the J end by 1 base, with 12 bases between.

This sequence joins TRBV5-1 and TRBJ2-1; TRBD2 matches at 8 bases. The CDR3 is 16 amino acids. The junction had 9 bases not matched to a gene; V was cut back by 4 bases and J by 3 bases. Germline-derived CDR1 and CDR2 are SGHRS and YFSETQ. The CDR3, as DNA: TGCGCCAGCAGCCGGTTGACTAGCGCCGGCTACAATGAGCAGTTCTTC. Encoded protein: CASSRLTSAGYNEQFF.

CDR3 protein: CASSSKPSSGAKNIQYF. As DNA, the CDR3 is TGTGCCAGCAGCTCCAAACCCTCTAGCGGAGCCAAAAACATTCAGTACTTC. The V and J genes are TRBV7-8 and TRBJ2-4, with 7 bases fitting TRBD2. The CDR3 sequence is 17 residues long. The trim removed 4 bases at V and 0 bases at J, leaving 9 bases unmatched. In germline, CDR1 is SGHVS, CDR2 FQNEAQ.

This chain uses TRBV7-9 with TRBJ2-2; the D is unclear. Between the trimmed V and J ends, which lost 2 bases and 7 bases, there was a span of 8 bases. The CDR3 covers 13 residues. Germline values: CDR1 SEHNR, CDR2 FQNEAQ (reference sequence). This chain's CDR3 is CASSLSTIGELFF. The CDR3 DNA sequence: TGTGCCAGCAGCTTATCCACGATCGGGGAGCTGTTTTTT.

The rearrangement uses TRBV6-1 and TRBJ1-6, with 7 positions matching TRBD1. Unmatched junction bases numbered 6, after V lost 6 bases and J lost 7 bases. CDR1 MNHNS and CDR2 SASEGT come from the germline V gene. The length of the CDR3 is 14 residues. CDR3 protein: CASRLQGSNSPLHF. CDR3 DNA: TGTGCCAGCAGACTACAGGGGTCAAATTCACCCCTCCACTTT.

The rearrangement joins TRBV2 to TRBJ2-1; D uncertain. Germline CDR1 is SNHLY and CDR2 is FYNNEI. V was cut by 8 bases and J by 7 bases, with 15 bases left in between. CDR3 length equals 13 residues. As DNA, the CDR3 is TGTGCCAGCGGCGTCCGGACGGCGAATGAGCAGTTCTTC. It yields the protein CASGVRTANEQFF.

The chain uses TRBV29-1 and TRBJ2-1; 7 nucleotides agree with TRBD2. The CDR3 covers 10 residues. The junction had 6 bases not matched to a gene; V was cut back by 7 bases and J by 12 bases. Germline CDR1 and CDR2: SQVTM and ANQGSEA. Written as DNA, the CDR3 is TGCAGCGATGGTAGGACTAGGCAGTTCTTC. Encoded protein: CSDGRTRQFF.

The V and J genes are TRBV7-6 and TRBJ2-5, with 8 bases aligning to TRBD2. CDR1 is SGHVS, CDR2 FNYEAQ, per germline. The length of the CDR3 is 15 residues. Germline trimming cut 2 bases from V and 4 bases from J; bases unmatched to any gene: 6. CDR3 nucleotides: TGTGCCAGCAGCTTAAAGCGGGAGAGGGCAGAGACCCAGTACTTC. Translated: CASSLKRERAETQYF.

This chain uses TRBV5-1 with TRBJ1-1; 9 bases are a match to TRBD1. Germline loops: CDR1 SGHRS, CDR2 YFSETQ. The V segment lost 6 bases and the J segment 7 bases; nucleotides outside the gene matches: 7. The CDR3 is 13 residues long. The CDR3 spells CASNSQGALEAFF. The CDR3 DNA sequence: TGCGCCAGCAACTCACAGGGGGCACTTGAAGCTTTCTTT.

This clonotype showed up many times. The chain is built from TRBV7-2 and TRBJ2-7; 8 nucleotides line up with TRBD2. The CDR3 totals 14 residues. With V trimmed by 6 bases and J by 3 bases, 7 bases remained unmatched. Germline V gene sequence: CDR1 SGHTA, CDR2 FQGNSA. The CDR3 nucleotides read TGTGCCAGCAGTTTTCGCACTAGCGGCTACGAGCAGTACTTC. Translation: CASSFRTSGYEQYF.

This clonotype was seen many times. The chain combines TRBV5-1 with TRBJ1-1; D ambiguous. This CDR3 is built from 12 residues. V was clipped by 0 bases and J by 8 bases, with 8 bases between them. Germline CDR1 reads SGHRS; CDR2 reads YFSETQ. The CDR3 region is CASSLGATEAFF. Written as DNA, the CDR3 is TGCGCCAGCAGCTTGGGGGCGACGGAAGCTTTCTTT.

The chain uses TRBV2 and TRBJ2-5, with 9 bases lining up with TRBD2. This CDR3 comprises 16 residues. V shed 7 bases, J shed 1 base, and the junction held 10 bases outside the gene matches. Germline CDR1 SNHLY, CDR2 FYNNEI. The CDR3 DNA sequence: TGTGCCAGCATAGACACAGCGGGGGGTTTCCAAGAGACCCAGTACTTC. Its protein is CASIDTAGGFQETQYF.

The rearrangement links TRBV5-8 to TRBJ1-3, with D possibly being TRBD1 (5 bases). Germline values: CDR1 SGHTS, CDR2 YDEGEE. The CDR3 length is 14 residues. V lost 2 bases, J lost 2 bases, and 8 bases lay in between. The CDR3 nucleotides read TGTGCCAGCAGCTTAGGGGTGACTGGAAACACCATATATTTT. Translating it yields CASSLGVTGNTIYF.

The genes are TRBV3-1 and TRBJ2-1; tentative D call: TRBD2 (6 bases). The CDR3 runs to 11 residues. CDR1 is LGHDT, CDR2 YNNKEL, per germline (reference sequence). V was cut by 2 bases and J by 10 bases, with 6 bases left in between. CDR3 DNA sequence: TGTGCCAGCAGCCAACGGGGGGAGCAGTTCTTC. Translating gives CASSQRGEQFF.